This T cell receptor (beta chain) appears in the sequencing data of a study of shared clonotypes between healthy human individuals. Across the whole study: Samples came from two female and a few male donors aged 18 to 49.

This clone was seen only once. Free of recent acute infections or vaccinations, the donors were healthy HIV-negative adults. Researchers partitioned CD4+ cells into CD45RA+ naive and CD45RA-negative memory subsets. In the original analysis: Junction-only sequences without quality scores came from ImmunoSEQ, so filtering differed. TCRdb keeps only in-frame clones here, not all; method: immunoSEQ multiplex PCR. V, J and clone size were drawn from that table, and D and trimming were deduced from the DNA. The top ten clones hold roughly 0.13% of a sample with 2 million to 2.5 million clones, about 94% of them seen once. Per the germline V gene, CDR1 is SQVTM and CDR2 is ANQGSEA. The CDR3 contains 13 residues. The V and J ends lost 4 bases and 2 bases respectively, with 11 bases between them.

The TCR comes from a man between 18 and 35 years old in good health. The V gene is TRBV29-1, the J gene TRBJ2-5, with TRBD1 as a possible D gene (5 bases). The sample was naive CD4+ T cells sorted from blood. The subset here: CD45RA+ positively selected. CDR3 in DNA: TGCAGCGTTGGGTCAGGGCTTCAAGAGACCCAGTACTTC. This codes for CSVGSGLQETQYF.